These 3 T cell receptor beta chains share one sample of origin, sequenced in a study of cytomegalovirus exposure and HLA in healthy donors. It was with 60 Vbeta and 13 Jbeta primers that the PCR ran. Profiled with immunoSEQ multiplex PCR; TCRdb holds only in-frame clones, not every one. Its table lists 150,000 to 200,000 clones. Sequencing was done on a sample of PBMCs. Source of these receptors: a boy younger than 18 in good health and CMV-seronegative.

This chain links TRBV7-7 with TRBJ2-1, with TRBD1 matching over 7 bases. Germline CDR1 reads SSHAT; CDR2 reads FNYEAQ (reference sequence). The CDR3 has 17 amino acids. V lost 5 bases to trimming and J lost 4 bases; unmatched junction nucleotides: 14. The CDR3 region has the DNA TGTGCCAGCAGCCCAAGACCTGGACAGGCGAATTACAATGAGCAGTTCTTC. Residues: CASSPRPGQANYNEQFF.

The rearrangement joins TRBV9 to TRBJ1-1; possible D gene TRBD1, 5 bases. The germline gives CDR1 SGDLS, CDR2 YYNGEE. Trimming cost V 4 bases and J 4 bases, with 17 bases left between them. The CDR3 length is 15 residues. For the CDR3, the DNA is TGTGCCAGCAGCCCAGACGACAGAAGGGCCACTGAAGCTTTCTTT. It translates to CASSPDDRRATEAFF. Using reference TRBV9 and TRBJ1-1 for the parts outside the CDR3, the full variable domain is DSGVTQTPKHLITATGQRVTLRCSPRSGDLSVYWYQQSLDQGLQFLIQYYNGEERAKGNILERFSAQQFPDLHSELNLSSLELGDSALYFCASSPDDRRATEAFFGQGTRLTVV.

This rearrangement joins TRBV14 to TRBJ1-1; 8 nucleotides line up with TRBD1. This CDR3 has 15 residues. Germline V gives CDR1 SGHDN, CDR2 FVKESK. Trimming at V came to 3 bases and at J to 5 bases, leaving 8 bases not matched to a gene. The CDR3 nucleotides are TGTGCCAGCAGCCAGACTGGACAGGGCCAGACTGAAGCTTTCTTT. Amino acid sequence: CASSQTGQGQTEAFF. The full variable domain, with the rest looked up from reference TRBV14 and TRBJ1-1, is EAGVTQFPSHSVIEKGQTVTLRCDPISGHDNLYWYRRVMGKEIKFLLHFVKESKQDESGMPNNRFLAERTGGTYSTLKVQPAELEDSGVYFCASSQTGQGQTEAFFGQGTRLTVV.